These 27 T cell receptor beta chains came from one sample sequenced in a study of blood T cell repertoires in COVID-19. The data were produced by immunoSEQ multiplex PCR, yet TCRdb's version contains in-frame clones alone and is incomplete. The repertoire consists of under 70,000 clones, with around 80% occurring once and the leading ten covering about a tenth. Input material: peripheral blood. These receptors originate from a human donor in a cohort sampled during active COVID-19.

V gene TRBV2 combines with J gene TRBJ2-7; D is unclear. The germline CDR1 and CDR2 sequences are SNHLY and FYNNEI. The CDR3 runs 12 residues. V shed 3 bases and J shed 7 bases, with 10 bases lying between them. CDR3 DNA: TGTGCCAGCAGTGATAGAGGAGTGGAGCAGTACTTC. This sequence encodes CASSDRGVEQYF.

A note on this clone: Other DNA sequences in the sample encode the same CDR3. The chain couples TRBV30 to TRBJ1-5; D is undetermined. CDR1 and CDR2 from the germline V gene are GTSNPN and SVGIG (reference sequence). V was trimmed by 2 bases and J by 3 bases, leaving 8 bases between them. CDR3 length: 13 amino acids. The CDR3 coding sequence is TGTGCCTGGAGTCGCGGGGTCAATCAGCCCCAGCATTTT. This codes for CAWSRGVNQPQHF.

In its sample, this clone was seen a few times. The V gene is TRBV7-9, the J gene TRBJ2-7; D is unresolved. Germline V gene sequence: CDR1 SEHNR, CDR2 FQNEAQ (reference sequence). This CDR3 has 14 amino acids. With 1 base removed from V and 0 bases from J, the gap between germline ends came to 7 bases. The CDR3 coding sequence is TGTGCCAGCAGCTTAGGCACTTCCTCCTACGAGCAGTACTTC. This encodes CASSLGTSSYEQYF.

V gene TRBV19 combines with J gene TRBJ2-1; 7 bases align to TRBD2. V was clipped by 3 bases and J by 0 bases; unmatched bases: 14. In germline, CDR1 is LNHDA, CDR2 SQIVND (reference sequence). The CDR3 covers 19 residues. CDR3 in DNA: TGTGCCAGTAGTATCTCCCGGGACTATCCTCTGAGCTCCTACAATGAGCAGTTCTTC. Translating it yields CASSISRDYPLSSYNEQFF.

This sequence joins TRBV10-3 and TRBJ2-7, with a weak D call TRBD2 (7 bases). The CDR3 is 14 amino acids. Germline V gene data show CDR1 as ENHRY and CDR2 as SYGVKD. The germline V and J ends were trimmed by 11 bases and 7 bases, with 24 bases remaining between them. The CDR3 loop reads CAVSLAQGGGEQYF. The CDR3 DNA reads TGTGCCGTTTCGCTGGCGCAGGGAGGGGGAGAGCAGTACTTC.

V is TRBV27 and J is TRBJ2-7; D ambiguous. From germline, CDR1 is MNHEY and CDR2 SMNVEV (reference sequence). Trimming cost V 5 bases and J 2 bases, with 19 bases left between them. This CDR3 is built from 16 residues. CDR3 loop: CASSNNPSNPTYEQYF. The CDR3 nucleotides read TGTGCCAGCAGTAACAACCCGTCGAACCCCACCTACGAGCAGTACTTC.

CDR3 nucleotides: TGTGCCAGCAGCGTCAACATGAACACTGAAGCTTTCTTT. Translating it yields CASSVNMNTEAFF. The gene calls are TRBV9 and TRBJ1-1; D uncertain. CDR3 size: 13 residues. Germline CDR1 SGDLS, CDR2 YYNGEE. V lost 2 bases, J lost 0 bases, and 5 bases lay in between. Looking up the rest from reference TRBV9 and TRBJ1-1 gives the full variable domain: DSGVTQTPKHLITATGQRVTLRCSPRSGDLSVYWYQQSLDQGLQFLIQYYNGEERAKGNILERFSAQQFPDLHSELNLSSLELGDSALYFCASSVNMNTEAFFGQGTRLTVV.

J is TRBJ2-2 and V is TRBV19, with D unresolved. Deletions cut 9 bases from V and 2 bases from J, with 13 bases between. From germline, CDR1 is LNHDA and CDR2 SQIVND (reference sequence). This CDR3 has 14 residues. CDR3 amino acids: CASRPSFNTGELFF. The CDR3 nucleotides are TGTGCCAGCAGGCCCAGTTTTAACACCGGGGAGCTGTTTTTT.

This clone was seen a handful of times. The chain uses TRBV4-2 and TRBJ2-7, with TRBD2 matching 13 bases. V lost 0 bases to trimming and J lost 4 bases; unmatched junction nucleotides: 0. Germline V lookup: CDR1 LGHNA, CDR2 YNFKEQ. The CDR3 totals 15 residues. The CDR3 DNA reads as TGTGCCAGCAGCCAAGAGACTAGCGGGAGGTACGAGCAGTACTTC. This translates into CASSQETSGRYEQYF.

This clone was seen only a few times. CDR3 nucleotide sequence: TGTGCCAGCAGCTTAAGGGCAGGGGGCGCCTACAATGAGCAGTTCTTC. Translating it yields CASSLRAGGAYNEQFF. The chain employs TRBV7-2 and TRBJ2-1, with TRBD1 matching 8 bases. This CDR3 has 16 amino acids. V trimming: 2 bases; J trimming: 2 bases; junction bases outside the gene matches: 5. Germline V lookup: CDR1 SGHTA, CDR2 FQGNSA.

This clone was counted only a few times. V usage is TRBV10-1 and J usage is TRBJ2-7, with D hard to call. Germline-derived CDR1 and CDR2 are WNHNN and SYGVQD (reference sequence). CDR3 length: 13 amino acids. V gave up 7 bases and J gave up 5 bases, with 15 bases separating them. The CDR3 loop reads CASTIRGRHEQYF. In DNA, the CDR3 is TGCGCCAGCACGATCCGAGGTCGCCACGAGCAGTACTTC.

This clone came up a few times. The V call is TRBV27, the J call TRBJ2-7; the match to TRBD2 covers 7 bases. CDR1 is MNHEY and CDR2 is SMNVEV in the germline V gene (reference sequence). V lost 7 bases to trimming and J lost 1 base; unmatched junction nucleotides: 7. The CDR3 covers 14 residues. In DNA, the CDR3 is TGTGCCAGCAAGAGGAGCGGGACTTCCTACGAGCAGTACTTC. Its protein is CASKRSGTSYEQYF.

The rearrangement links TRBV28 to TRBJ1-3, with D tentatively TRBD1 (5 bases). Trimming removed 7 bases from V and 4 bases from J, with 14 bases in between. The CDR3 contains 14 residues. From germline, CDR1 is MDHEN and CDR2 SYDVKM. DNA of the CDR3: TGTGCCAGCACCGCGACAGTCTCCGGAAACACCATATATTTT. Protein: CASTATVSGNTIYF.

The rearrangement uses TRBV7-9 and TRBJ2-5; tentative D call: TRBD2 (6 bases). Germline CDR1 SEHNR, CDR2 FQNEAQ (reference sequence). Trimming took off 5 bases at V and 5 bases at J, with 21 bases between the two ends. The CDR3 runs to 16 residues. This CDR3 reads CASSPRYRGSGETQYF. CDR3 nucleotide sequence: TGTGCCAGCAGCCCTAGATACCGGGGGTCGGGGGAGACCCAGTACTTC.

This chain uses TRBV3-1 (or the pseudogene TRBV3-2) with TRBJ1-4, with no clear D. The germline V gene encodes CDR1 LGHDT and CDR2 YNNKEL (reference sequence). The CDR3 is 13 amino acids. V was trimmed by 4 bases and J by 7 bases, leaving 10 bases between them. CDR3 residues: CASSPRGFEKLFF. CDR3 bases: TGTGCCAGCAGCCCTCGAGGGTTTGAAAAACTGTTTTTT.

The chain recombines TRBV5-8 with TRBJ2-7; TRBD1 might be the D (6 bases). Trimming shortened V by 4 bases and J by 3 bases, and 14 bases separated the two germline ends. The CDR3 is 14 amino acids. Germline CDR1 SGHTS, CDR2 YDEGEE. Here the CDR3 DNA reads TGTGCCAGCAGCCTCCGGGACATCATCTACGAGCAGTACTTC. It encodes CASSLRDIIYEQYF.

The chain has TRBV5-1 and TRBJ2-3; 10 bases are shared with TRBD2. The CDR3 consists of 16 residues. Trimming took 0 bases from V and 4 from J; bases not matched to a gene: 5. Germline V CDR1 and CDR2: SGHRS, YFSETQ. The CDR3 spells CASSLASAGGADTQYF. In nucleotides, the CDR3 is TGCGCCAGCAGCTTGGCGTCAGCGGGAGGGGCAGATACGCAGTATTTT.

The genes are TRBV6-2 or TRBV6-3 and TRBJ1-1; perhaps TRBD1 as D (5 bases). Deletions cut 2 bases from V and 7 bases from J, with 11 bases between. CDR1 MNHEY and CDR2 SVGEGT come from the germline V gene. CDR3 length: 13 amino acids. The CDR3: CASSYEGLNEAFF. DNA of the CDR3: TGTGCCAGCAGTTACGAGGGACTAAATGAAGCTTTCTTT.

The chain joins TRBV6-6 to TRBJ2-1; TRBD1 matches at 7 bases. Germline assignment: CDR1 MNHNY and CDR2 SVGAGI (reference sequence). The CDR3 has 16 residues. Losses at the gene ends were 0 bases for V and 2 bases for J; bases not matched to a gene: 4. The CDR3 spells CASSYSRQGTYNEQFF. The DNA of the CDR3 is TGTGCCAGCAGTTACTCGAGACAGGGAACCTACAATGAGCAGTTCTTC.

This clone has just one count. The rearrangement uses TRBV7-2 and TRBJ2-2; 11 bases line up with TRBD2. CDR1 is SGHTA, CDR2 FQGNSA, per germline. With V trimmed by 8 bases and J by 4 bases, 9 bases remained unmatched. The CDR3 extends over 16 amino acids. The CDR3 protein is CASATSGSLSTGELFF. The CDR3 DNA sequence: TGTGCCAGCGCAACTAGCGGGAGCCTGAGCACCGGGGAGCTGTTTTTT.

The count of this clone is one. The chain links TRBV21-1 to TRBJ2-7; the table names TRBD1, a call not compared with the DNA. TRBV21-1 is assigned pseudogene status. The CDR3 sequence is 11 residues long. The CDR3 here is CASSSDSEQYF. CDR3 bases: TGTGCCAGCAGCAGCGACAGCGAGCAGTACTTC.

This clone was detected only once. This rearrangement joins TRBV4-1 to TRBJ2-3, with D tentatively TRBD2 (6 bases). The CDR3 covers 16 residues. The ends were cut back, 4 bases at V and 0 bases at J, with 14 bases in the middle. From germline, CDR1 is MGHRA and CDR2 YSYEKL. The CDR3 here is CASSLGGTSSTDTQYF. The CDR3 bases are TGCGCCAGCAGCCTAGGAGGGACTTCTAGCACAGATACGCAGTATTTT.

This clone was seen a handful of times. The V gene is TRBV2, the J gene TRBJ2-1; a weak D match, TRBD2 (5 bases). CDR1 is SNHLY and CDR2 is FYNNEI in the germline V gene. This CDR3 has 12 residues. Trimming took 3 bases from V and 12 from J, leaving 12 bases between them. The CDR3 bases are TGTGCCAGCAGTGAGGATGCCCGGGGGCAGTTCTTC. Protein sequence: CASSEDARGQFF.

The chain carries TRBV28 and TRBJ1-1, with D maybe TRBD1 (6 bases). V was pared by 6 bases and J by 5 bases, with 25 bases between. This CDR3 is built from 17 residues. Per germline, CDR1 MDHEN and CDR2 SYDVKM. CDR3 nucleotide sequence: TGTGCCAGCAGCCCAATCAGGGGCCGCGGCATGACGACTGAAGCTTTCTTT. It is translated as CASSPIRGRGMTTEAFF.

This clone was recorded a few times. In DNA, the CDR3 is TGTGCCAGCAGTGAAAGAGGGCGCCCCCCGTATGGCTACACCTTC. Protein sequence: CASSERGRPPYGYTF. This rearrangement joins TRBV6-1 to TRBJ1-2; D gene ambiguous. In germline, CDR1 is MNHNS, CDR2 SASEGT. With 2 bases removed from V and 5 bases from J, the gap between germline ends came to 15 bases. The length of the CDR3 is 15 residues.

The genes are TRBV9 and TRBJ2-3; D possibly corresponds to TRBD2 (5 bases). The CDR3 has 15 amino acids. V lost 7 bases and J lost 2, with 17 bases in between. Per the germline V gene, CDR1 is SGDLS and CDR2 is YYNGEE. The CDR3 nucleotides are TGTGCCAGCTCCCCGGGAAGCGCCTTCACAGATACGCAGTATTTT. This codes for CASSPGSAFTDTQYF.

The V gene is TRBV15, the J gene TRBJ2-2, with D possibly being TRBD2 (6 bases). V was shortened by 2 bases and J by 7 bases, with 11 bases between the two germline ends. The CDR3 is 14 residues long. Per germline, CDR1 LNHNV and CDR2 YYDKDF (reference sequence). CDR3 protein: CATSRLVGGGELFF. The CDR3 bases are TGTGCCACCAGCAGACTGGTGGGGGGCGGGGAGCTGTTTTTT.